This T cell receptor beta chain is from a study of blood T cell repertoires in COVID-19. Overall study: The analysed material was cDNA or gDNA that came from T cells, B-cell-depleted T cells, or PBMCs.

Between the trimmed V and J ends, which lost 8 bases and 0 bases, there was a span of 11 bases. In germline, CDR1 is SEHNR, CDR2 FQNEAQ (reference sequence). The CDR3 sequence is 14 residues long. Using immunoSEQ multiplex PCR, the repertoire was profiled, and TCRdb retains in-frame clones only, with some absent. The sample includes under 400,000 clones, approximately 86% of them seen just once. This clone was seen once. This clonotype was sampled from a woman aged 40 to 50 with acute COVID-19. The V call is TRBV7-9, the J call TRBJ2-1, with unresolved D. Sequencing was performed on PBMCs or T cells enriched from blood (not recorded which). In DNA form, the CDR3 reads TGTGCCAGCTGTCCAAGGAGCTCCTACAATGAGCAGTTCTTC. This codes for CASCPRSSYNEQFF.